The 23 T cell receptor beta chains given below trace back to one sample, sequenced in a study of shared clonotypes between healthy human individuals (dated by TCRdb to the early 2020s). The library was produced with the immunoSEQ multiplex PCR assay. TCRdb mirrors the immuneACCESS table, restricted to in-frame sequences. Some clones are absent from its copies; in checked studies, under half trace to an unresolved V gene, and the reason for the others is unknown. For this sample the table gives approximately 1.5 million clones, of which approximately 98.5% were detected only once. Roughly 0.36% of the sample rests with the top ten. The source material was naive CD4+ T cells sorted from blood. The cell subset or site label, read with the paper, signifies: CD45RA+ positively selected. The receptor set was obtained from a man aged 25-40 years in good health.

This clone was found once. The chain is built from TRBV28 and TRBJ1-2, with 7 bases identical to TRBD1. Germline CDR1 reads MDHEN; CDR2 reads SYDVKM. The CDR3 is 13 amino acids. V was pared by 5 bases and J by 5 bases, with 5 bases of the junction left unmatched. The DNA for the CDR3 is TGTGCCAGCAGTCTACAGGGGCCTTATGGCTACACCTTC. Amino acids: CASSLQGPYGYTF.

A word on this clone: The same CDR3 can be traced to other DNA sequences in this sample. CDR3 amino acids: CASSVGDFSYEQYF. CDR3 nucleotides: TGTGCCAGCAGCGTGGGGGATTTCTCCTACGAGCAGTACTTC. The chain uses TRBV9 and TRBJ2-7; either TRBD1 or TRBD2 may supply D (5 bases each). The V and J ends lost 2 bases and 0 bases respectively, with 9 bases between them. The CDR3 has 14 amino acids. Germline V gene data show CDR1 as SGDLS and CDR2 as YYNGEE.

The chain joins TRBV28 to TRBJ2-3; D not certain. This CDR3 has 13 amino acids. The V gene's germline CDR1 is MDHEN and CDR2 SYDVKM. With 8 bases removed from V and 0 bases from J, the gap between germline ends came to 9 bases. Here the CDR3 DNA reads TGTGCCAGCTTCGCGTCTAGCACAGATACGCAGTATTTT. Encoded protein: CASFASSTDTQYF.

The chain recombines TRBV7-2 with TRBJ1-1, with a possible D match to TRBD1 (6 bases). CDR3 length equals 14 residues. V was shortened by 1 base and J by 0 bases, with 6 bases between the two germline ends. Germline loops: CDR1 SGHTA, CDR2 FQGNSA. The CDR3 region is CASSLGQVNTEAFF. CDR3 sequence (DNA): TGTGCCAGCAGCTTAGGACAGGTGAACACTGAAGCTTTCTTT.

The rearrangement joins TRBV28 to TRBJ1-2; D not certain. Trimming took off 6 bases at V and 4 bases at J, with 12 bases between the two ends. CDR3 length equals 13 residues. Looked up from germline, CDR1 is MDHEN and CDR2 is SYDVKM. In DNA form, the CDR3 reads TGTGCCAGCAGCCCGTCCGGGGTCTATGGCTACACCTTC. Amino acid sequence: CASSPSGVYGYTF.

The CDR3 reads CASSQLSLGKGNTIYF. The CDR3 nucleotides read TGTGCCAGCAGCCAACTCTCCTTAGGGAAGGGAAACACCATATATTTT. The chain couples TRBV7-6 to TRBJ1-3; D uncertain. The CDR3 has 16 residues. Trimming removed 5 bases at V and 4 bases at J, with 18 bases between. Germline-derived CDR1 and CDR2 are SGHVS and FNYEAQ. The full variable domain, in which reference TRBV7-6 and TRBJ1-3 provide the parts outside the CDR3, is GAGVSQSPRYKVTKRGQDVALRCDPISGHVSLYWYRQALGQGPEFLTYFNYEAQQDKSGLPNDRFSAERPEGSISTLTIQRTEQRDSAMYRCASSQLSLGKGNTIYFGEGSWLTVV.

The rearrangement joins TRBV9 to TRBJ1-2; D uncertain. Germline-derived CDR1 and CDR2 are SGDLS and YYNGEE. V lost 0 bases to trimming and J lost 2 bases, with 8 bases between them. The length of the CDR3 is 14 residues. CDR3 DNA sequence: TGTGCCAGCAGCGTAGGACCCACGAACTATGGCTACACCTTC. Translating it yields CASSVGPTNYGYTF.

The rearrangement links TRBV30 to TRBJ1-2; 7 bases fit TRBD1. The CDR3 has 11 amino acids. Germline V CDR1 and CDR2: GTSNPN, SVGIG (reference sequence). Trimming removed 5 bases from V and 7 bases from J; junction bases left unmatched: 4. CDR3: CAWQTGTGYTF. In DNA, the CDR3 is TGTGCCTGGCAGACAGGGACTGGCTACACCTTC.

J is TRBJ2-7 and V is TRBV7-9, with no clear D. Trimming removed 3 bases at V and 2 bases at J, with 8 bases between. The CDR3 is made up of 13 amino acids. The germline CDR1 and CDR2 sequences are SEHNR and FQNEAQ (reference sequence). The CDR3 DNA sequence: TGTGCCAGCAGCTTCCGGACCCCCTACGAGCAGTACTTC. Its protein is CASSFRTPYEQYF.

The rearrangement joins TRBV4-1 to TRBJ1-5; D might be TRBD1 (6 bases). This CDR3 region has 16 residues. Trimming stripped 0 bases from V and 2 bases from J, with 11 bases between. Germline V gene data show CDR1 as MGHRA and CDR2 as YSYEKL. CDR3 sequence (DNA): TGCGCCAGCAGCCAAGAAGCAGGGGCGCGCAATCAGCCCCAGCATTTT. It specifies CASSQEAGARNQPQHF.

The CDR3 is CASSIESAWSYEQYF. The DNA for the CDR3 is TGTGCCAGTAGTATAGAGTCAGCGTGGTCCTACGAGCAGTACTTC. This rearrangement joins TRBV19 to TRBJ2-7; the D is unclear. The CDR3 spans 15 residues. Germline V gives CDR1 LNHDA, CDR2 SQIVND (reference sequence). Trimming stripped 0 bases from V and 1 base from J, with 10 bases between.

The V and J genes are TRBV6-1 and TRBJ2-5, with 8 positions matching TRBD1. CDR3 length: 14 residues. CDR1 is MNHNS, CDR2 SASEGT, per germline. The trim removed 6 bases at V and 4 bases at J, leaving 7 bases unmatched. CDR3 sequence (DNA): TGTGCCAGCAGGAACCCAGGGGGCGGAGAGACCCAGTACTTC. It is translated as CASRNPGGGETQYF.

The chain combines TRBV7-2 with TRBJ2-2; 7 bases align to TRBD2. The CDR3 runs to 16 residues. Trimming cost V 2 bases and J 3 bases; bases outside gene matches: 6. Germline CDR1 SGHTA, CDR2 FQGNSA. The CDR3 nucleotides read TGTGCCAGCAGCTTAACTGGGACTACCTACACCGGGGAGCTGTTTTTT. Protein sequence: CASSLTGTTYTGELFF.

V gene TRBV29-1 combines with J gene TRBJ2-7; D unresolved. V lost 5 bases to trimming and J lost 3 bases, with 11 bases between them. The CDR3 runs to 12 residues. Germline values: CDR1 SQVTM, CDR2 ANQGSEA. In DNA form, the CDR3 reads TGCAGCGTTTCACACACGGACTACGAGCAGTACTTC. It yields the protein CSVSHTDYEQYF.

This clone was counted between two and nine times. The chain links TRBV7-8 to TRBJ1-5; TRBD1 agrees at 8 bases. J was trimmed by 0 bases and V by 5 bases; bases with no gene match: 6. Germline V lookup: CDR1 SGHVS, CDR2 FQNEAQ. The CDR3 consists of 16 residues. The CDR3 sequence is CASSPPGQDSNQPQHF. DNA of the CDR3: TGTGCCAGCAGCCCACCGGGACAGGATAGCAATCAGCCCCAGCATTTT.

This chain connects TRBV5-1 to TRBJ2-3, with TRBD2 matching 7 bases. The V and J ends lost 6 bases and 3 bases, in that order; junction bases with no gene match: 16. The CDR3 runs to 17 residues. Germline assignment: CDR1 SGHRS and CDR2 YFSETQ. For the CDR3, the DNA is TGCGCCAGCACCCCCACCTTCACCGGCGGGAGTACAGATACGCAGTATTTT. Amino acid sequence: CASTPTFTGGSTDTQYF.

V gene TRBV19 combines with J gene TRBJ2-1; possibly TRBD1 or TRBD2 for D (5 bases each). Germline V lookup: CDR1 LNHDA, CDR2 SQIVND (reference sequence). The V end lost 4 bases, the J end lost 2 bases, and 12 bases lay between the germline ends. The length of the CDR3 is 15 residues. CDR3 amino acids: CASSRTGTTYNEQFF. In DNA, the CDR3 is TGTGCCAGTAGTAGGACCGGGACGACCTACAATGAGCAGTTCTTC.

CDR3 loop: CASSQGGRPTYEQYF. For the CDR3, the DNA is TGTGCCAGTAGCCAGGGTGGGAGGCCCACCTACGAGCAGTACTTC. This sequence joins TRBV19 and TRBJ2-7; the D gene is possibly TRBD2 (6 bases). Germline V gives CDR1 LNHDA, CDR2 SQIVND (reference sequence). The V end was cut by 6 bases, the J end by 2 bases, with 17 bases between. This CDR3 has 15 amino acids.

This clone is a singleton in its sample. The CDR3 region is CASSVDPQGGVDTEAFF. In DNA, the CDR3 is TGTGCCAGCAGCGTAGATCCCCAGGGAGGGGTGGACACTGAAGCTTTCTTT. This chain joins TRBV9 and TRBJ1-1, with TRBD1 as a possible D gene (5 bases). V lost 0 bases, J lost 3 bases, and 18 bases lay in between. Germline loops: CDR1 SGDLS, CDR2 YYNGEE. This CDR3 region has 17 residues.

The chain couples TRBV5-1 to TRBJ2-7; TRBD1 or TRBD2 may be the D gene (5 bases each). V was clipped by 1 base and J by 1 base, with 15 bases between them. The CDR3 has 16 amino acids. Germline lookup yields CDR1 SGHRS and CDR2 YFSETQ. CDR3 DNA sequence: TGCGCCAGCAGCTTGCCTTTGGGGGTCGGATCCTACGAGCAGTACTTC. Its translation: CASSLPLGVGSYEQYF.

This clone was recorded once. The genes are TRBV19 and TRBJ2-1, with a possible D match to TRBD2 (5 bases). Deletions cut 6 bases from V and 10 bases from J, with 7 bases between. Per germline, CDR1 LNHDA and CDR2 SQIVND (reference sequence). This CDR3 is 10 amino acids long. The CDR3 protein is CASSSGEQFF. CDR3 sequence (DNA): TGTGCCAGTAGCTCGGGAGAGCAGTTCTTC. Full variable domain (remainder filled in from reference TRBV19 and TRBJ2-1): DGGITQSPKYLFRKEGQNVTLSCEQNLNHDAMYWYRQDPGQGLRLIYYSQIVNDFQKGDIAEGYSVSREKKESFPLTVTSAQKNPTAFYLCASSSGEQFFGPGTRLTVL.

CDR3 amino acids: CSVPLDRNTEAFF. The CDR3 DNA reads TGCAGCGTTCCGTTGGACAGGAACACTGAAGCTTTCTTT. The rearrangement links TRBV29-1 to TRBJ1-1; perhaps TRBD1 as D (6 bases). The CDR3 has 13 residues. Germline V gives CDR1 SQVTM, CDR2 ANQGSEA. V lost 5 bases and J lost 1, with 11 bases in between. Based on the CDR3 plus reference TRBV29-1 and TRBJ1-1, the full variable domain is SAVISQKPSRDICQRGTSLTIQCQVDSQVTMMFWYRQQPGQSLTLIATANQGSEATYESGFVIDKFPISRPNLTFSTLTVSNMSPEDSSIYLCSVPLDRNTEAFFGQGTRLTVV.

The gene calls are TRBV9 and TRBJ2-7, with D unresolved. Trimming cost V 3 bases and J 0 bases, with 13 bases left between them. There are 15 residues in the CDR3. In germline, CDR1 is SGDLS, CDR2 YYNGEE. The CDR3 DNA follows: TGTGCCAGCAGCGAGATAGCAGCGCCCTCCTACGAGCAGTACTTC. Its protein product is CASSEIAAPSYEQYF.